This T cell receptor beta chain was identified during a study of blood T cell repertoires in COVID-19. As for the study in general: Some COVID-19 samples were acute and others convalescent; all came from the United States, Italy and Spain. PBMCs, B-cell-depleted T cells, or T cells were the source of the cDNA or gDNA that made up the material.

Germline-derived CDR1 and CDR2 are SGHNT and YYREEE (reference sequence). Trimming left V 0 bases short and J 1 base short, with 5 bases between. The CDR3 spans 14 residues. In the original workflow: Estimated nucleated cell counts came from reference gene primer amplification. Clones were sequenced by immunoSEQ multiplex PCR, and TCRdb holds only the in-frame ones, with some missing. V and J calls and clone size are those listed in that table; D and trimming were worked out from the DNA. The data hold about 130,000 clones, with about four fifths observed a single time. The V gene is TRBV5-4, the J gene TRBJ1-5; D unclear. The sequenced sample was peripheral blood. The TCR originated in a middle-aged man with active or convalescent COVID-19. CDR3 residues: CASSLAGSNQPQHF. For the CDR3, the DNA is TGTGCCAGCAGCTTGGCGGGGAGCAATCAGCCCCAGCATTTT.